This TCR beta chain was identified in a study of shared clonotypes between healthy human individuals. It was CD45RO-negative cells, positively selected for CCR7, that made up naive CD8 cells, with terminally differentiated effector memory CD45RA+ cells excluded. J was trimmed by 2 bases and V by 5 bases; bases with no gene match: 9. The CDR3 has 16 residues. CDR1 and CDR2 (germline): SEHNR, FQNEAQ (reference sequence). TCRdb's table, derived via immunoSEQ multiplex PCR, lists solely in-frame clones and lacks some. Here the sample spans around 2.1 million clones, under 95% being singletons. This chain joins TRBV7-9 and TRBJ2-4; TRBD1 agrees at 7 bases. What was sequenced was naive CD8+ T cells from PBMCs. This receptor was obtained from a man aged 18 to 30 in good health. Some clones in this sample may be carry-over from other donors' samples. The CDR3 nucleotides are TGTGCCAGCAGCCCACCTTCAGGGGGAACCAAAAACATTCAGTACTTC. Amino acids: CASSPPSGGTKNIQYF.